These T cell receptor beta chains were read from a single sample in a study of blood T cell repertoires in COVID-19. Method: immunoSEQ multiplex PCR; TCRdb's copy keeps in-frame clones and lacks some. This sample has tens of thousands of clones, with about 90% found just once. The material sequenced was peripheral blood. These receptors all come from a woman aged 45-65 years with active or convalescent COVID-19. Each CDR3 is given with its conserved first and last residue. A D gene is named only where the DNA matches it firmly. A clone size is listed for some rows: how often the clone was seen (once, few, many), or a class if it is expanded.

clone_size d_call j_call v_call cdr3_aa cdr3_nt
. . TRBJ1-2 TRBV12-3/TRBV12-4 CASSLMGSGYTF TGTGCCAGCAGTTTAATGGGCTCCGGCTACACCTTC
. . TRBJ2-5 TRBV9 CASSVGPQETQYF TGTGCCAGCAGCGTAGGTCCTCAAGAGACCCAGTACTTC
once TRBD2 TRBJ2-5 TRBV5-4 CASSFPSGGHQETQYF TGTGCCAGCAGCTTTCCTAGCGGGGGGCACCAAGAGACCCAGTACTTC
. . TRBJ2-7 TRBV30 CAWSVFSTLTYEQYF TGTGCCTGGAGTGTATTCTCGACTCTGACCTACGAGCAGTACTTC
. . TRBJ2-1 TRBV6-5 CASSYTGFGEQFF TGTGCCAGCAGTTACACAGGGTTCGGTGAGCAGTTCTTC
. TRBD1 TRBJ1-4 TRBV19 CASSVTGGDEKLFF TGTGCCAGTAGTGTGACAGGGGGTGATGAAAAACTGTTTTTT
. . TRBJ1-1 TRBV28 CASRTQTGENTEAFF TGTGCCAGCAGAACCCAGACGGGAGAAAACACTGAAGCTTTCTTT
few . TRBJ2-5 TRBV2 CASSVSPGETQYF TGTGCCAGCAGTGTGTCGCCAGGAGAGACCCAGTACTTC
. TRBD1 TRBJ2-7 TRBV5-1 CASSFKTGPSEQYF TGCGCCAGCAGCTTTAAGACAGGGCCGAGTGAGCAGTACTTC
. TRBD2 TRBJ2-5 TRBV10-1 CASSEGSGGPQYF TGCGCCAGCAGTGAAGGTAGCGGGGGGCCCCAGTACTTC
few TRBD2 TRBJ2-3 TRBV7-9 CASSLDPAGADTQYF TGTGCCAGCAGCTTAGATCCAGCGGGGGCAGATACGCAGTATTTT
. TRBD1 TRBJ1-3 TRBV5-1 CASRPFGTGTGNTIYF TGCGCCAGCAGACCGTTTGGGACAGGGACTGGAAACACCATATATTTT
. TRBD1 TRBJ2-7 TRBV7-6 CASSLRSPQGNPYEQYF TGTGCCAGCAGCTTACGATCCCCACAGGGGAATCCGTACGAGCAGTACTTC
. TRBD1 TRBJ2-2 TRBV12-5 CASGLGTGIAGELFF TGTGCTAGTGGTTTGGGGACAGGGATCGCCGGGGAGCTGTTTTTT
. TRBD1 TRBJ1-1 TRBV20-1 CSASDDRGTEAFF TGCAGTGCTAGTGACGACAGGGGGACTGAAGCTTTCTTT
. . TRBJ1-5 TRBV11-2 CASSQRANNQPQHF TGTGCCAGCAGCCAGCGGGCCAACAATCAGCCCCAGCATTTT
. TRBD1 TRBJ1-1 TRBV19 CASSITGGDTEAFF TGTGCCAGTAGTATTACAGGGGGTGACACTGAAGCTTTCTTT
. . TRBJ2-2 TRBV5-1 CASSLGWDTHTGELFF TGCGCCAGCAGCTTGGGATGGGACACTCACACCGGGGAGCTGTTTTTT
. TRBD2 TRBJ2-5 TRBV24-1 CATSDWEGPGEMETQYF TGTGCCACCAGTGATTGGGAGGGCCCCGGGGAGATGGAGACCCAGTACTTC
. TRBD2 TRBJ2-1 TRBV5-4 CASSSSGGLYNEQFF TGTGCCAGCAGCTCATCGGGGGGGCTCTACAATGAGCAGTTCTTC
. TRBD1 TRBJ1-1 TRBV12-5 CASGLILTGQAPEAFF TGTGCTAGTGGTTTGATTCTGACAGGGCAAGCACCTGAAGCTTTCTTT
. . TRBJ1-2 TRBV6-5 CASSYSRLAPYGYTF TGTGCCAGCAGTTACTCGCGCCTAGCCCCTTATGGCTACACCTTC
. . TRBJ1-5 TRBV21-1 CASSLGGVGQGYQPQHF TGTGCCAGCAGCCTCGGGGGGGTGGGGCAGGGCTATCAGCCCCAGCATTTT
. TRBD1 TRBJ2-1 TRBV7-3 CASSVGPGQGPNNEQFF TGTGCCAGCAGCGTAGGGCCGGGACAGGGGCCCAACAATGAGCAGTTCTTC
. . TRBJ2-5 TRBV30 CAWMIGETQYF TGTGCCTGGATGATCGGGGAGACCCAGTACTTC
. . TRBJ2-7 TRBV6-5 CASSSFGLERVEQYF TGTGCCAGCAGTTCGTTTGGACTGGAGAGGGTCGAGCAGTACTTC
. TRBD1 TRBJ2-1 TRBV5-1 CASSLGDSSYNEQFF TGCGCCAGCAGCTTGGGGGACAGCTCCTACAATGAGCAGTTCTTC
few . TRBJ2-1 TRBV7-9 CASSSLETGPGRHNEQFF TGTGCCAGCAGCTCGTTGGAGACCGGGCCGGGAAGGCACAATGAGCAGTTCTTC
. . TRBJ1-5 TRBV19 CASSIRVLDQPQHF TGTGCCAGTAGTATTCGGGTGCTCGATCAGCCCCAGCATTTT
many . TRBJ2-3 TRBV7-3 CASSLTGARTDTQYF TGTGCCAGCAGCTTAACGGGGGCTAGAACAGATACGCAGTATTTT
few . TRBJ2-5 TRBV13 CASSLWGDQETQYF TGTGCCAGCAGCCTGTGGGGGGACCAAGAGACCCAGTACTTC
few . TRBJ1-1 TRBV19 CASNLGRADEAFF TGTGCCAGTAACCTAGGGAGGGCGGATGAAGCTTTCTTT
. TRBD1 TRBJ2-7 TRBV30 CAWSKARAVMGQFYF TGTGCCTGGTCTAAGGCCCGCGCCGTTATGGGACAGTTCTACTTC
few . TRBJ1-6 TRBV11-2 CASRNRESNSPLHF TGTGCCAGCAGGAACAGGGAAAGTAATTCACCCCTCCACTTT
. . TRBJ2-5 TRBV14 CASSQDSGSTRETQYF TGTGCCAGCAGCCAAGATAGTGGGAGCACCAGGGAGACCCAGTACTTC
. . TRBJ2-1 TRBV30 CALEYNEQFF TGTGCCCTGGAGTACAATGAGCAGTTCTTC
. . TRBJ1-1 TRBV10-3 CAMGQTNTEAFF TGTGCCATGGGACAAACGAACACTGAAGCTTTCTTT
. . TRBJ1-1 TRBV2 CASSERVREAFF TGTGCCAGCAGTGAAAGAGTCCGGGAAGCTTTCTTT
. . TRBJ2-1 TRBV27 CASRNRVTYNEQFF TGTGCCAGCAGGAACAGGGTCACCTACAATGAGCAGTTCTTC
. TRBD1 TRBJ1-5 TRBV18 CASPYRGQNQPQHF TGTGCCAGCCCCTACAGGGGGCAAAATCAGCCCCAGCATTTT
many . TRBJ2-7 TRBV11-2 CASSHRDHEQYF TGTGCCAGCAGCCACAGGGACCACGAGCAGTACTTC
. TRBD1 TRBJ1-1 TRBV18 CASSPSRGRNTEAFF TGTGCCAGCTCACCATCCAGGGGGAGAAACACTGAAGCTTTCTTT
. . TRBJ2-7 TRBV14 CASSHQGGEQYF TGTGCCAGCTCGCACCAGGGGGGCGAGCAGTACTTC
. . TRBJ2-3 TRBV30 CAWRAETQYF TGTGCCTGGCGAGCTGAGACGCAGTATTTT
. . TRBJ2-6 TRBV30 CAWSVLLSGANVLTF TGTGCCTGGAGTGTACTGCTCTCTGGGGCCAACGTCCTGACTTTC
. . TRBJ2-2 TRBV3-1/TRBV3-2 CASSYSTGELFF TGTGCCAGCAGCTACAGCACCGGGGAGCTGTTTTTT
. . TRBJ2-6 TRBV7-2 CASSLAQAGANVLTF TGTGCCAGCAGCTTAGCCCAGGCTGGGGCCAACGTCCTGACTTTC
. . TRBJ1-6 TRBV2 CASSLRSGSPLHF TGTGCCAGCAGCCTCCGCTCGGGGTCACCCCTCCACTTT
. . TRBJ1-4 TRBV21-1 CASTETGLKNEKLFF TGTGCCAGCACCGAGACAGGGTTAAAAAATGAAAAACTGTTTTTT
. TRBD1 TRBJ2-7 TRBV13 CASSLGSRGLGEQYF TGTGCCAGCAGCTTAGGGTCCAGGGGGCTGGGCGAGCAGTACTTC
. . TRBJ1-1 TRBV10-3 CAISDDWQNTEAFF TGTGCCATCAGTGACGATTGGCAAAACACTGAAGCTTTCTTT
. . TRBJ1-2 TRBV12-3/TRBV12-4 CASSLGAGGYTF TGTGCCAGCAGTTTGGGCGCAGGAGGCTACACCTTC